One and the same sample provided the 2 T cell receptor beta chains below, sequenced in a study of blood T cell repertoires in COVID-19. Some clones are missing from TCRdb's copy, which holds only in-frame ones; the method was immunoSEQ multiplex PCR. Among around 310,000 clones listed, approximately 89% were seen once. Sequenced material: PBMCs or T cells enriched from blood (not recorded which). These TCRs come from a woman aged 40 to 50 who had recovered from COVID-19.

V gene TRBV6-2 or TRBV6-3 combines with J gene TRBJ1-2; unclear D gene. The CDR3 consists of 15 residues. Per the germline V gene, CDR1 is MNHEY and CDR2 is SVGEGT. V was clipped by 0 bases and J by 7 bases, with 15 bases between them. The DNA of the CDR3 is TGTGCCAGCAGTTACTCTGGCAGATACCTAGGTGGCTACACCTTC. Its protein product is CASSYSGRYLGGYTF.

The V and J genes are TRBV19 and TRBJ2-3; 10 nucleotides match TRBD2. The CDR3 contains 15 residues. The V and J ends lost 4 bases and 0 bases, in that order; junction bases with no gene match: 1. Germline V CDR1 and CDR2: LNHDA, SQIVND (reference sequence). DNA for the CDR3: TGTGCCAGTAGTACGACTAGCGGGAGCACAGATACGCAGTATTTT. The encoded protein is CASSTTSGSTDTQYF.